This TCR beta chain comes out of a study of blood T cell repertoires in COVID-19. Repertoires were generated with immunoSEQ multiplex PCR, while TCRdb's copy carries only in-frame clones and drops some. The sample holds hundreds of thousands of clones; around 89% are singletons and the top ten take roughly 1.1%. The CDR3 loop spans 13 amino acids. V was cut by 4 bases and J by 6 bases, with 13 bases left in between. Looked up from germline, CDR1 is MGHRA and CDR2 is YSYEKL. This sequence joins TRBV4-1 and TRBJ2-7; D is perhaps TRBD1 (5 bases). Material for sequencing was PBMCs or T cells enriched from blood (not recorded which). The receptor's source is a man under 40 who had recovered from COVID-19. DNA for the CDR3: TGCGCCAGCAGCCTCCAAGAGCAGGGCGAGCAGTACTTC. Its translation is CASSLQEQGEQYF.